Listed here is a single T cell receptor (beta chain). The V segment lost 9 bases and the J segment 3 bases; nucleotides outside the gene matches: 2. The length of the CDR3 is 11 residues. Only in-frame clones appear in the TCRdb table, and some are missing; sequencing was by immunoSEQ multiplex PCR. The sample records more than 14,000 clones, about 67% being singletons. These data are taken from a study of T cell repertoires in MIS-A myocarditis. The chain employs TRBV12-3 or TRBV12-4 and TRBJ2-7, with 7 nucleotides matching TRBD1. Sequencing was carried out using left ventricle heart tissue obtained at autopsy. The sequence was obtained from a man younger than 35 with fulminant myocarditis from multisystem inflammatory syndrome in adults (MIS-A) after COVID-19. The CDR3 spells CASGDSYEQYF. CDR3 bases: TGTGCCAGTGGGGACAGCTACGAGCAGTACTTC.